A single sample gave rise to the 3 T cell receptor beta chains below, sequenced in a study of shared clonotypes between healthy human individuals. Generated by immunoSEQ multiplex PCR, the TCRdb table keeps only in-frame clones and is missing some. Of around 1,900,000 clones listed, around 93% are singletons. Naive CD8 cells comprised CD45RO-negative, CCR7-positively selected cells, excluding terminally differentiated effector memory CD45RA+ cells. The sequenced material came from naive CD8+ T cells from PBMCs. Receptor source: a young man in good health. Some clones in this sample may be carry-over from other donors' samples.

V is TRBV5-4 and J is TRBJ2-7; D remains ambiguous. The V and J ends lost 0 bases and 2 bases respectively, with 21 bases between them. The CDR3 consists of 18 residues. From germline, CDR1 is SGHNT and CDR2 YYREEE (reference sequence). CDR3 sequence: CASSLGSPLVGAAYEQYF. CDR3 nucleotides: TGTGCCAGCAGCTTGGGCTCGCCTTTGGTTGGCGCTGCCTACGAGCAGTACTTC.

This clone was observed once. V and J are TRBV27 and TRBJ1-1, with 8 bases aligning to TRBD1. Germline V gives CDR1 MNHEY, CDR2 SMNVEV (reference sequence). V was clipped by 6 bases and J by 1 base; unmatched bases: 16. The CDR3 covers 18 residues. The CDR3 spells CASSFQPTRDRRNTEAFF. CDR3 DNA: TGTGCCAGCAGCTTTCAACCCACGCGGGACAGGCGGAACACTGAAGCTTTCTTT.

This chain's CDR3 is CASSQDQTTIGGEAFF. The CDR3 DNA follows: TGCGCCAGCAGCCAAGATCAAACGACTATTGGGGGTGAAGCTTTCTTT. The V call is TRBV4-1, the J call TRBJ1-1; maybe TRBD1 (5 bases). V was clipped by 0 bases and J by 7 bases, with 18 bases between them. The CDR3 is 16 amino acids. Germline V gives CDR1 MGHRA, CDR2 YSYEKL.